These 7 T cell receptor beta chains originate from one sample sequenced in a study of graft-versus-host responses after intestinal transplantation. Clones were read by immunoSEQ multiplex PCR, and TCRdb kept only the in-frame ones, dropping some. The sample has 130,000 or so clones; about 90% are singletons. The antigens of these receptors remain unknown. This material consisted of unstimulated CD4+ T cells sorted from spleen or lymph node cells, taken before intestinal transplant. The receptors were gathered from a human donor who received an intestinal transplant.

The V call is TRBV10-3, the J call TRBJ1-4; 8 bases fit TRBD1. Germline V gives CDR1 ENHRY, CDR2 SYGVKD. Trimming removed 6 bases from V and 10 bases from J; junction bases left unmatched: 10. There are 14 residues in the CDR3. As DNA, the CDR3 is TGTGCCATCAGCGATTCAGGGGGCGGGGGAAAACTGTTTTTT. Translated: CAISDSGGGGKLFF.

The rearrangement uses TRBV9 and TRBJ1-1, with a weak D call TRBD1 (6 bases). The germline gives CDR1 SGDLS, CDR2 YYNGEE. The CDR3 contains 14 residues. Trimming stripped 4 bases from V and 3 bases from J, with 13 bases between. The CDR3 is CASSPQTGHTEAFF. In DNA, the CDR3 is TGTGCCAGCAGCCCCCAGACAGGCCACACTGAAGCTTTCTTT.

The genes are TRBV7-6 and TRBJ2-7; 10 positions agree with TRBD2. Trimming removed 5 bases from V and 3 bases from J; junction bases left unmatched: 7. The CDR3 contains 15 residues. The germline gives CDR1 SGHVS, CDR2 FNYEAQ. As DNA, the CDR3 is TGTGCCAGCAGCGCCGTTTCTAGCGGGAGCTACGAGCAGTACTTC. This encodes CASSAVSSGSYEQYF.

This chain uses TRBV15 with TRBJ2-2; TRBD1 aligns across 10 bases. The CDR3 length is 16 residues. Trimming cost V 3 bases and J 4 bases; bases outside gene matches: 5. Germline CDR1 reads LNHNV; CDR2 reads YYDKDF (reference sequence). The CDR3: CATSSWGQGITGELFF. CDR3 bases: TGTGCCACCAGCAGCTGGGGACAGGGGATCACCGGGGAGCTGTTTTTT. The variable domain in full, completed from reference TRBV15 and TRBJ2-2, reads DAMVIQNPRYQVTQFGKPVTLSCSQTLNHNVMYWYQQKSSQAPKLLFHYYDKDFNNEADTPDNFQSRRPNTSFCFLDIRSPGLGDTAMYLCATSSWGQGITGELFFGEGSRLTVL.

V and J are TRBV29-1 and TRBJ1-2; D unclear. The V end was cut by 2 bases, the J end by 10 bases, with 11 bases between. From germline, CDR1 is SQVTM and CDR2 ANQGSEA. This CDR3 region has 11 residues. The CDR3 nucleotides are TGCAGCGTTGAAATGGAGACCTCCTACACCTTC. Encoded protein: CSVEMETSYTF.

The rearrangement uses TRBV7-2 and TRBJ1-3; 7 nucleotides agree with TRBD1. Germline V gene data show CDR1 as SGHTA and CDR2 as FQGNSA. The CDR3 covers 15 residues. Trimming took 5 bases from V and 2 from J; bases not matched to a gene: 6. This chain's CDR3 is CASSATGTAGNTIYF. CDR3 coding DNA: TGTGCCAGCAGCGCCACCGGGACAGCTGGAAACACCATATATTTT.

In nucleotides, the CDR3 is TGTGCCAGCAGCAATCGACAGGGTTTCGCTTTCTACGAGCAGTACTTC. Protein: CASSNRQGFAFYEQYF. This chain uses TRBV7-9 with TRBJ2-5, with 7 bases fitting TRBD1. The J call may be incorrect, as the DNA end agrees better with TRBJ2-7. Germline lookup yields CDR1 SEHNR and CDR2 FQNEAQ (reference sequence). The CDR3 length is 16 residues.